These T cell receptor beta chains were read from a single sample in a study of molecular identifiers for immune sequencing clone quantification. TCRdb redid the calling of the PCR reads with MiXCR, one entry per CDR3 protein. This sample carries 550,000 to 750,000 distinct CDR3 sequences, just under 20% of them seen once, and the ten largest clones take 0.85%. Material: naive CD8+ T cells from blood, with Jurkat cell RNA spiked in. These receptor sequences come from a human donor in good health. Some libraries in this study had Jurkat cell RNA spiked in. CDR3s include the opening cysteine and the closing phenylalanine or tryptophan. The D gene is left open where the match is weak. Clone size appears in some rows only: once, few, many, or a class for an expanded clone.

d_call	v_call	j_call	clone_size	cdr3_aa	cdr3_nt
NA	TRBV24-1	TRBJ2-2	many	CATSDHRGEGTGELFF	TGTGCCACCAGTGACCACCGAGGGGAAGGTACCGGGGAGCTGTTTTTT
NA	TRBV9	TRBJ1-1	NA	CASTAGSRNTEAFF	TGTGCCAGCACCGCGGGCAGCAGAAACACTGAAGCTTTCTTT
NA	TRBV19	TRBJ2-3	NA	CASSMGLVPSTDTQYF	TGTGCCAGTAGTATGGGGCTAGTTCCTAGCACAGATACGCAGTATTTT
NA	TRBV27	TRBJ2-3	many	CASSYQGSADTQYF	TGTGCCAGCAGTTACCAGGGGTCAGCAGATACGCAGTATTTT
TRBD1	TRBV24-1	TRBJ2-1	few	CATSEGRGNEQFF	TGTGCCACCAGTGAGGGCAGGGGGAATGAGCAGTTCTTC
TRBD1	TRBV15	TRBJ1-4	NA	CATSIIGDSLNEKLFF	TGTGCCACCAGCATTATAGGGGACAGCCTGAATGAAAAACTGTTTTTT
TRBD2	TRBV19	TRBJ2-1	few	CASSIGGGGGYEQFF	TGTGCCAGTAGTATTGGGGGGGGGGGGGGGTATGAGCAGTTCTTC
NA	TRBV2	TRBJ2-2	NA	CASSEGASFPGELFF	TGTGCCAGCAGTGAAGGGGCTAGTTTTCCCGGGGAGCTGTTTTTT
TRBD1	TRBV27	TRBJ2-2	few	CASSAGTGIGTGELFF	TGTGCCAGCAGTGCCGGGACAGGGATTGGCACCGGGGAGCTGTTTTTT
NA	TRBV4-2	TRBJ2-5	few	CASSPRDQESLSETQYF	TGTGCCAGCAGCCCAAGGGACCAGGAGTCTCTTTCGGAGACCCAGTACTTC
TRBD2	TRBV6-5	TRBJ2-7	NA	CASRLSGGTSYEQYF	TGTGCCAGCAGACTTAGCGGGGGGACCTCCTACGAGCAGTACTTC
TRBD1	TRBV6-1	TRBJ1-4	many	CASSPSGTGGATNEKLFF	TGTGCCAGCAGTCCCAGCGGGACAGGGGGAGCAACTAATGAAAAACTGTTTTTT
NA	TRBV27	TRBJ1-4	NA	CASRPGYTTNEKLFF	TGTGCCAGCAGACCAGGGTATACAACTAATGAAAAACTGTTTTTT
NA	TRBV10-3	TRBJ1-2	NA	CAISDFSATEDGYTF	TGTGCCATCAGTGATTTTTCAGCAACGGAGGATGGCTACACCTTC
TRBD2	TRBV5-8	TRBJ2-3	few	CASSWETSGGVTDTQYF	TGTGCCAGCAGCTGGGAGACTAGCGGGGGGGTCACAGATACGCAGTATTTT
NA	TRBV4-3	TRBJ2-3	NA	CARSQGLADTQYF	TGCGCCCGCAGCCAAGGGTTAGCGGATACGCAGTATTTT
NA	TRBV18	TRBJ2-3	many	CASSDRGDTQYF	TGTGCCAGCTCCGACCGGGGAGATACGCAGTATTTT
TRBD2	TRBV4-2	TRBJ2-7	many	CATSPRLAEYEQYF	TGTGCCACCTCACCGAGGCTAGCGGAATACGAGCAGTACTTC
TRBD2	TRBV12-3/TRBV12-4	TRBJ2-3	many	CASGLAGPSTDTQYF	TGTGCCAGTGGCCTAGCGGGCCCCTCGACAGATACGCAGTATTTT
NA	TRBV19	TRBJ2-1	NA	CASSIAPPGAGRGEQFF	TGTGCCAGTAGTATAGCCCCCCCGGGAGCTGGGAGAGGGGAGCAGTTCTTC
NA	TRBV5-8	TRBJ2-5	NA	CASSLPVGRETQYF	TGTGCCAGCAGCCTCCCCGTTGGCCGAGAGACCCAGTACTTC
TRBD2	TRBV20-1	TRBJ2-3	many	CSASGLAVTDTQYF	TGCAGTGCTTCGGGACTAGCGGTGACAGATACGCAGTATTTT
NA	TRBV3-1	TRBJ2-7	NA	CASSQGTVPSYERYF	TGTGCCAGCAGCCAAGGGACGGTCCCCTCCTACGAGCGGTACTTC
NA	TRBV6-5	TRBJ2-1	few	CASSLAPTDNEQFF	TGTGCCAGCAGCCTCGCCCCGACAGACAATGAGCAGTTCTTC
TRBD2	TRBV20-1	TRBJ2-1	many	CSANGLATVEQFF	TGCAGTGCGAACGGACTAGCGACGGTTGAGCAGTTCTTC
NA	TRBV24-1	TRBJ2-7	many	CATITLGISYEQYF	TGTGCCACCATCACCTTAGGAATATCCTACGAGCAGTACTTC
TRBD2	TRBV3-1	TRBJ2-5	many	CASSQSFSSGEQETQYF	TGTGCCAGCAGCCAATCTTTTTCTAGCGGGGAACAAGAGACCCAGTACTTC